A single sample gave rise to the 19 T cell receptor beta chains below, sequenced in a study of early T cells in non-severe SARS-CoV-2 infection. TCRdb reanalysed the 5' RACE reads using MiXCR and keeps one entry per CDR3 protein. The sample records 35,000 to 40,000 distinct CDR3 sequences, 4.5% to 7% being singletons. Material: whole blood. These receptor sequences come from an adult who was a healthcare worker with PCR-confirmed SARS-CoV-2 infection or an uninfected control (not recorded which).

This clonotype has more than one count but fewer than ten. The CDR3, as DNA: TGTGCCAGCAGCTCGCAGGGTAGCGGGGTCTTTGAGCAGTTCTTC. Protein product: CASSSQGSGVFEQFF. V gene TRBV7-3 combines with J gene TRBJ2-1; 8 bases agree with TRBD2. After removal of 4 bases from V and 9 bases from J, the junction contained 11 bases not matched to a gene. The germline V gene encodes CDR1 SGHTA and CDR2 FQGTGA. The CDR3 length is 15 residues.

This clonotype has ten or more counts. The chain recombines TRBV19 with TRBJ2-1; 9 nucleotides align to TRBD1. The CDR3 covers 15 residues. Germline V gene data show CDR1 as LNHDA and CDR2 as SQIVND (reference sequence). V lost 0 bases and J lost 3; bases outside the gene matches: 0. The CDR3 is CASSIETGGYNEQFF. For the CDR3, the DNA is TGTGCCAGTAGTATAGAGACAGGGGGCTACAATGAGCAGTTCTTC.

The sample holds many counts of this clonotype. The chain has TRBV10-3 and TRBJ2-3; TRBD2 agrees at 12 bases. The trim removed 6 bases at V and 5 bases at J, leaving 6 bases unmatched. There are 15 residues in the CDR3. CDR1 is ENHRY, CDR2 SYGVKD, per germline. CDR3: CAISPSGGAVDTQYF. The CDR3 DNA reads as TGTGCCATCAGCCCTAGCGGGGGGGCCGTAGATACGCAGTATTTT.

This CDR3 is CASSLAGGANTGELFF. In DNA form, the CDR3 reads TGTGCCAGCAGCTTAGCTGGCGGCGCGAACACCGGGGAGCTGTTTTTT. V and J are TRBV7-8 and TRBJ2-2, with D unresolved. Per the germline V gene, CDR1 is SGHVS and CDR2 is FQNEAQ. Trimming took off 0 bases at V and 0 bases at J, with 8 bases between the two ends. The CDR3 sequence is 16 residues long.

The V call is TRBV3-1, the J call TRBJ1-2, with 8 positions matching TRBD1. The CDR3 contains 15 residues. The ends lost 1 base at V and 5 bases at J; junction bases unmatched: 6. The V gene's germline CDR1 is LGHDT and CDR2 YNNKEL (reference sequence). The CDR3 DNA is TGTGCCAGCAGCCAAGCCGGGACAGGACCGTATGGCTACACCTTC. Protein product: CASSQAGTGPYGYTF. Using reference TRBV3-1 and TRBJ1-2 for the parts outside the CDR3, the full variable domain is DTAVSQTPKYLVTQMGNDKSIKCEQNLGHDTMYWYKQDSKKFLKIMFSYNNKELIINETVPNRFSPKSPDKAHLNLHINSLELGDSAVYFCASSQAGTGPYGYTFGSGTRLTVV.

The V gene is TRBV6-1, the J gene TRBJ1-5; 7 nucleotides match TRBD1. Germline CDR1 MNHNS, CDR2 SASEGT. The CDR3 has 13 amino acids. V shed 6 bases and J 7 bases; nucleotides not matched to a gene: 6. The CDR3 is CASRVDRAQPQHF. In DNA form, the CDR3 reads TGTGCCAGCAGAGTTGACAGGGCCCAGCCCCAGCATTTT.

This clonotype has a count of ten or more. This rearrangement joins TRBV5-6 to TRBJ2-7, with D possibly TRBD1 on 5 matching bases. V was pared by 1 base and J by 0 bases, with 17 bases between. The CDR3 runs to 17 residues. CDR1 and CDR2 (germline): SGHDT, YYEEEE. The DNA for the CDR3 is TGTGCCAGCAGCTTGAAAGGAGCCGGCAGGGCCTCCTACGAGCAGTACTTC. Translated, it gives CASSLKGAGRASYEQYF. Based on the CDR3 plus reference TRBV5-6 and TRBJ2-7, the full variable domain is DAGVTQSPTHLIKTRGQQVTLRCSPKSGHDTVSWYQQALGQGPQFIFQYYEEEERQRGNFPDRFSGHQFPNYSSELNVNALLLGDSALYLCASSLKGAGRASYEQYFGPGTRLTVT.

In its sample, this clonotype was seen many times. The V and J genes are TRBV4-2 and TRBJ1-6, with 7 nucleotides matching TRBD1. The CDR3 is made up of 17 amino acids. Germline CDR1 LGHNA, CDR2 YNFKEQ. Germline trimming cut 0 bases from V and 6 bases from J; bases unmatched to any gene: 8. In nucleotides, the CDR3 is TGTGCCAGCAGCCAAGATGGGAGAACAGGGGTTAATTCACCCCTCCACTTT. It is translated as CASSQDGRTGVNSPLHF.

This clonotype was seen at least ten times. The chain has TRBV2 and TRBJ2-1; D could derive from TRBD1 or TRBD2 (5 bases each). With 0 bases removed from V and 4 bases from J, the gap between germline ends came to 13 bases. CDR3 length: 16 amino acids. CDR1 is SNHLY and CDR2 is FYNNEI in the germline V gene. This CDR3 reads CASSEALGELYNEQFF. In nucleotides, the CDR3 is TGTGCCAGCAGTGAAGCACTGGGGGAGCTTTACAATGAGCAGTTCTTC. The full variable domain, with the rest looked up from reference TRBV2 and TRBJ2-1, is EPEVTQTPSHQVTQMGQEVILRCVPISNHLYFYWYRQILGQKVEFLVSFYNNEISEKSEIFDDQFSVERPDGSNFTLKIRSTKLEDSAMYFCASSEALGELYNEQFFGPGTRLTVL.

The V call is TRBV7-2, the J call TRBJ2-7, with 8 bases lining up with TRBD2. V shed 5 bases and J 0 bases; nucleotides not matched to a gene: 6. The germline gives CDR1 SGHTA, CDR2 FQGNSA. The CDR3 has 15 residues. The CDR3, as DNA: TGTGCCAGCAGCGTAGGCGGGAGGATCTCCTACGAGCAGTACTTC. Protein product: CASSVGGRISYEQYF. The whole variable domain, remainder taken from reference TRBV7-2 and TRBJ2-7, is GAGVSQSPSNKVTEKGKDVELRCDPISGHTALYWYRQSLGQGLEFLIYFQGNSAPDKSGLPSDRFSAERTGGSVSTLTIQRTQQEDSAVYLCASSVGGRISYEQYFGPGTRLTVT.

This clonotype was seen many times. The rearrangement links TRBV15 to TRBJ2-1, with TRBD2 as a possible D gene (6 bases). The CDR3 has 14 residues. The V gene lost 6 bases and the J gene lost 10 bases, with 19 bases spanning the gap. CDR1 and CDR2 from the germline V gene are LNHNV and YYDKDF (reference sequence). The CDR3 DNA sequence: TGTGCCACCAGACCCGACCGGGACTGGGGGGAGCAGTTCTTC. This encodes CATRPDRDWGEQFF.

This clonotype has a count of ten or more. The CDR3 DNA is TGTGCCAGCACTCCCCCCCGGGGACGGGAAGCTTTCTTT. This encodes CASTPPRGREAFF. The chain combines TRBV28 with TRBJ1-1, with D tentatively TRBD1 (5 bases). The CDR3 length is 13 residues. Germline V gene data show CDR1 as MDHEN and CDR2 as SYDVKM. The V gene lost 7 bases and the J gene lost 8 bases, with 17 bases spanning the gap.

This clonotype came up many times. The chain uses TRBV27 and TRBJ2-1; 10 bases align to TRBD1. The CDR3 runs to 14 residues. V gave up 8 bases and J gave up 6 bases; unmatched junction bases: 7. CDR1 and CDR2 (germline): MNHEY, SMNVEV (reference sequence). Written as DNA, the CDR3 is TGTGCCAGCCTCCCTTGGACAGGGGGCAATGAGCAGTTCTTC. Encoded protein: CASLPWTGGNEQFF.

This clonotype counts as medium-sized. This chain uses TRBV7-6 with TRBJ2-2, with D possibly TRBD2 on 5 matching bases. Germline V gives CDR1 SGHVS, CDR2 FNYEAQ. The CDR3 contains 15 residues. Trimming removed 1 base from V and 1 base from J, with 7 bases in between. As DNA, the CDR3 is TGTGCCAGCAGCTTAGTTGGGAGGAACACCGGGGAGCTGTTTTTT. Amino acid sequence: CASSLVGRNTGELFF.

The CDR3 loop reads CASSFTGGLTEAFF. In DNA form, the CDR3 reads TGTGCCAGCAGCTTCACAGGGGGGCTCACTGAAGCTTTCTTT. The genes are TRBV7-3 and TRBJ1-1; TRBD1 matches at 8 bases. Germline CDR1 and CDR2: SGHTA and FQGTGA. This CDR3 contains 14 residues. Trimming took 3 bases from V and 4 from J; bases not matched to a gene: 4.

In the case of this clonotype: A read error may produce the germline difference seen at one junction end. The chain recombines TRBV12-3 or TRBV12-4 with TRBJ2-1; TRBD2 matches 13 bases. The CDR3 is made up of 13 amino acids. CDR3 sequence reads: CASSKLAGGPTVF. CDR3 DNA: TGTGCCAGCAGTAAACTAGCGGGAGGGCCTACGGTCTTC.

Many counts were recorded for this clonotype. This rearrangement joins TRBV29-1 to TRBJ1-4, with D perhaps TRBD1 (5 bases). V shed 0 bases and J shed 7 bases, with 15 bases lying between them. CDR3 size: 15 residues. Germline V gene lookup returns CDR1 SQVTM and CDR2 ANQGSEA. The CDR3 spells CSVEDGLDGGEKLFF. The CDR3 nucleotides are TGCAGCGTTGAAGATGGGCTTGATGGGGGTGAAAAACTGTTTTTT.

This clonotype was counted at least ten times. The V and J genes are TRBV2 and TRBJ2-2; tentatively, D is TRBD1 (6 bases). The V gene's germline CDR1 is SNHLY and CDR2 FYNNEI. This CDR3 has 16 amino acids. V was clipped by 5 bases and J by 8 bases, with 21 bases between them. The CDR3 loop is CASSPLGTTLAGELFF. CDR3 DNA sequence: TGTGCCAGCAGTCCCCTCGGGACAACCCTGGCGGGGGAGCTGTTTTTT.

The table lists this clonotype with many counts. The J gene is TRBJ2-1, the V gene TRBV10-3; D is uncertain. With 0 bases removed from V and 6 bases from J, the gap between germline ends came to 6 bases. The CDR3 has 13 amino acids. CDR1 is ENHRY and CDR2 is SYGVKD in the germline V gene. CDR3 residues: CAISESLGNEQFF. For the CDR3, the DNA is TGTGCCATCAGTGAGTCGTTAGGCAATGAGCAGTTCTTC.